Listed here are 22 T cell receptor beta chains from one sample, sequenced in a study of T cells in Graves' hyperthyroidism and ophthalmopathy (dated by TCRdb to about 2019). Libraries were prepared through multiplex PCR. Sequencer: Illumina HiSeq 2000. The TCR beta CDR3 regions were amplified from RNA transcripts. The TCR CDR3 was subjected to a first round of RT-PCR using the HTBI primer set and the Qiagen OneStep RT-PCR kit. Using fastp trimming at Q25 and MiXCR clonotype assembly, TCRdb reanalyzed the public sequencing data and kept in-frame beta chains. One record per CDR3 amino acid sequence lists the most common genes and DNA. This sample gives some 510,000 distinct CDR3 sequences in total; under 25% of them show up just once. The ten largest clones capture roughly 29% of the sample. Sequencing was carried out using blood. The source of these receptors is a man aged 18 to 29 with Graves' hyperthyroidism.

The genes are TRBV7-3 and TRBJ1-6, with D uncertain. The length of the CDR3 is 16 residues. From germline, CDR1 is SGHTA and CDR2 FQGTGA. Between the trimmed V and J ends, which lost 5 bases and 3 bases, there was a span of 14 bases. The CDR3 DNA sequence: TGTGCCAGCAGCGTACACCCGGGAAACTATAATTCACCCCTCCACTTT. This codes for CASSVHPGNYNSPLHF. The full variable domain, its missing parts supplied by reference TRBV7-3 and TRBJ1-6, is GAGVSQTPSNKVTEKGKYVELRCDPISGHTALYWYRQSLGQGPEFLIYFQGTGAADDSGLPNDRFFAVRPEGSVSTLKIQRTERGDSAVYLCASSVHPGNYNSPLHFGNGTRLTVT.

The chain joins TRBV11-2 to TRBJ1-6; D gene uncertain. The V end was cut by 7 bases, the J end by 6 bases, with 13 bases between. Germline V CDR1 and CDR2: SGHAT, FQNNGV. The CDR3 covers 14 residues. The CDR3 loop reads CASTLGRVNSPLHF. The DNA of the CDR3 is TGTGCCAGCACCCTGGGCAGAGTTAATTCACCCCTCCACTTT.

The table lists this clonotype with a count of one. The genes are TRBV11-1 and TRBJ2-7; 13 bases agree with TRBD2. J gave up 3 bases and V 5 bases, and 13 bases lay outside the gene matches. This CDR3 region has 18 residues. CDR1 is SGHAT and CDR2 is FQDESV in the germline V gene (reference sequence). The CDR3 region has the DNA TGTGCCAGCAGCACCCGACGACTAGCGGGGGGTATTGTCTACGAGCAGTACTTC. It yields the protein CASSTRRLAGGIVYEQYF.

This chain joins TRBV12-3 or TRBV12-4 and TRBJ1-5; D not certain. There are 12 residues in the CDR3. V was cut by 4 bases and J by 14 bases, with 15 bases left in between. CDR3 DNA: TGTGCCAGCAGTTCAGTGGCAGGCGGAGAGCATTTT. Its translation: CASSSVAGGEHF.

Ten or more counts support this clonotype. CDR3 DNA sequence: TGTGCCAGCAGCAGACGGGACCGCCCCTACGAGCAGTACTTC. It encodes CASSRRDRPYEQYF. This rearrangement joins TRBV6-5 to TRBJ2-7; D may correspond to TRBD1 or TRBD2 (5 bases each). Germline-derived CDR1 and CDR2 are MNHEY and SVGAGI. This CDR3 contains 14 residues. V was cut by 6 bases and J by 2 bases, with 14 bases left in between.

This clonotype was observed a few times. V gene TRBV5-8 combines with J gene TRBJ1-2, with D unresolved. V was clipped by 0 bases and J by 1 base, with 7 bases between them. Germline V CDR1 and CDR2: SGHTS, YDEGEE. CDR3 length: 14 residues. In DNA, the CDR3 is TGTGCCAGCAGCTTGGAAGGATATAACTATGGCTACACCTTC. Protein: CASSLEGYNYGYTF.

A word on this clonotype: The junction and the germline gene differ at one end; a read error may be behind it. CDR3 coding DNA: TGTGCCTGGAGTGTGTCAGTCAGCTATGGCTACAGCTTC. This sequence encodes CAWSVSVSYGYSF. This chain uses TRBV30 with TRBJ1-2; no clear D gene. The CDR3 sequence is 13 residues long. The germline CDR1 and CDR2 sequences are GTSNPN and SVGIG (reference sequence).

In its sample, this clonotype was seen many times. V gene TRBV12-3 or TRBV12-4 combines with J gene TRBJ2-2; perhaps TRBD1 as D (6 bases). Trimming removed 8 bases from V and 3 bases from J, with 13 bases in between. The CDR3 totals 14 residues. The CDR3 protein is CASGVTGHTGELFF. The CDR3 DNA follows: TGTGCCAGCGGCGTTACAGGGCACACCGGGGAGCTGTTTTTT.

This clonotype was recorded a few times. At one end, the junction sequence differs from germline, possibly due to a read error. V is TRBV7-8 and J is TRBJ2-5, with D perhaps matching TRBD2 (6 bases). The CDR3 has 13 residues. CDR1 and CDR2 (germline): SGHVS, FQNEAQ. This CDR3 is CASSAGPAETKYF. The CDR3 DNA reads as TGTGCCAGCAGCGCGGGACCGGCGGAGACCAAGTACTTC.

In the case of this clonotype: Possible read error: a much larger clone is one base away. The V call is TRBV6-4, the J call TRBJ1-2; D remains unclear. Trimming took off 8 bases at V and 8 bases at J, with 24 bases between the two ends. This CDR3 has 15 residues. Germline lookup yields CDR1 MRHNA and CDR2 SNTAGT. In DNA form, the CDR3 reads TGTGCCAGCTGTGCCCTCGACCAAACTTTCGCGGGCTACACCTTC. Amino acids: CASCALDQTFAGYTF.

This clonotype came up once. The chain couples TRBV2 to TRBJ2-7; D gene ambiguous. The ends were cut back, 3 bases at V and 0 bases at J, with 6 bases in the middle. Germline V lookup: CDR1 SNHLY, CDR2 FYNNEI. CDR3 size: 13 residues. CDR3 bases: TGTGCCAGCAGTGACCAGAGCTCCTACGAGCAGTACTTC. Translation: CASSDQSSYEQYF.

Worth noting for this clonotype: One junction end disagrees with the germline gene, perhaps due to a read error. The chain has TRBV27 and TRBJ2-7; weak D call: TRBD2 (7 bases). There are 16 residues in the CDR3. CDR1 MNHEY and CDR2 SMNVEV come from the germline V gene (reference sequence). The CDR3 DNA reads as TGTGCCAGCAGTTTATCGGGGGGGCTCAAATGGTACGATCAGTACTTC. Protein product: CASSLSGGLKWYDQYF.

This clonotype was seen many times. The chain couples TRBV2 to TRBJ1-2, with 9 bases that match TRBD1. This CDR3 region has 11 residues. Germline CDR1 is SNHLY and CDR2 is FYNNEI. Germline trimming cut 6 bases from V and 14 bases from J; bases unmatched to any gene: 7. CDR3 protein: CASRGQGDATF. CDR3 DNA sequence: TGTGCCAGCAGGGGACAGGGTGATGCTACCTTC.

This clonotype was observed a few times. V gene TRBV29-1 combines with J gene TRBJ1-1; D uncertain. Germline V gene lookup returns CDR1 SQVTM and CDR2 ANQGSEA. This CDR3 region has 14 residues. V lost 3 bases and J lost 0, with 11 bases in between. CDR3 amino acids: CSVDQAGMNTEAFF. As DNA, the CDR3 is TGCAGCGTTGATCAGGCGGGAATGAACACTGAAGCTTTCTTT.

This clonotype was observed many times. This chain connects TRBV2 to TRBJ2-5; tentative D call: TRBD2 (6 bases). Trimming took off 7 bases at V and 2 bases at J, with 20 bases between the two ends. The CDR3 spans 16 residues. CDR1 is SNHLY and CDR2 is FYNNEI in the germline V gene. The CDR3 DNA reads TGTGCCAGCACGTCCCTGGGTGCGGCGGGGCAAGAGACCCAGTACTTC. Translated, it gives CASTSLGAAGQETQYF.

This clonotype was counted at least ten times. The CDR3 reads CASSYRGGETQYF. CDR3 nucleotides: TGTGCCAGCAGTTACAGGGGAGGGGAGACCCAGTACTTC. The chain uses TRBV12-3 or TRBV12-4 and TRBJ2-5; D possibly matches TRBD1 or TRBD2 (7 bases each). This CDR3 comprises 13 residues. V gave up 4 bases and J gave up 5 bases, with 11 bases separating them.

This clonotype was counted many times. This chain connects TRBV20-1 to TRBJ2-7; 9 nucleotides agree with TRBD1. CDR1 DFQATT and CDR2 SNEGSKA come from the germline V gene (reference sequence). CDR3 length equals 14 residues. V dropped 1 base and J dropped 2; count of bases not matched to a gene: 3. The CDR3 coding sequence is TGCAGTGCTAGAGCACGGGACAGGGCCTACGAGCAGTACTTC. It yields the protein CSARARDRAYEQYF.

This clonotype appeared many times. The chain has TRBV28 and TRBJ1-1; D is undetermined. Trimming removed 2 bases at V and 5 bases at J, with 15 bases between. The germline V gene has CDR1 MDHEN and CDR2 SYDVKM. The CDR3 spans 15 residues. In nucleotides, the CDR3 is TGTGCCAGCAGTTTAATGAGCGATCTGGGAACTGAAGCTTTCTTT. Its translation is CASSLMSDLGTEAFF.

This clonotype was observed at least ten times. The rearrangement joins TRBV7-8 to TRBJ2-7, with unresolved D. Trimming pared 6 bases from V and 0 bases from J, leaving 6 bases between. Germline CDR1 is SGHVS and CDR2 is FQNEAQ. This CDR3 region has 12 residues. CDR3 residues: CASSPNSYEQYF. DNA of the CDR3: TGTGCCAGCAGTCCCAACTCCTACGAGCAGTACTTC.

This clonotype was picked up a small number of times. As the CDR3 is not closed by the conserved phenylalanine or tryptophan, this likely results from a read error. The chain carries TRBV7-9 and TRBJ1-1; the D is unclear. Per germline, CDR1 SEHNR and CDR2 FQNEAQ (reference sequence). The CDR3 spans 15 residues. Trimming removed 1 base at V and 3 bases at J, with 12 bases between. The CDR3 spells CASSLVQVLDTEAFL. CDR3 nucleotides: TGTGCCAGCAGCTTAGTCCAGGTTCTAGACACTGAAGCTTTCCTT.

This clonotype was observed at least ten times. J is TRBJ2-7 and V is TRBV20-1; D is undetermined. The V gene lost 0 bases and the J gene lost 3 bases, with 9 bases spanning the gap. The CDR3 runs to 13 residues. Germline assignment: CDR1 DFQATT and CDR2 SNEGSKA (reference sequence). CDR3 nucleotide sequence: TGCAGTGCTAGAGATTGGCCACTCTACGAGCAGTACTTC. It translates to CSARDWPLYEQYF.

The J gene is TRBJ1-3, the V gene TRBV4-1; D remains ambiguous. Trimming took 4 bases from V and 5 from J, leaving 9 bases between them. The CDR3 totals 13 residues. From germline, CDR1 is MGHRA and CDR2 YSYEKL. DNA of the CDR3: TGCGCCAGCAGCCCCGACCGGAGAAACACCATATATTTT. Residues: CASSPDRRNTIYF.